Below are 2 T cell receptor beta chains sequenced from a single sample in a study of response to subunit inactivated influenza vaccine. TCRdb passed the RT-PCR reads through MiXCR, listing each CDR3 protein once. Of 500,000 to 550,000 distinct CDR3 sequences in the sample, approximately 7.2% were seen once. The sequences come from PBMCs from blood, collected roughly 24 months after vaccination. These receptors were obtained from a man aged 50-75 years who received an inactivated influenza vaccine.

The V call is TRBV10-3, the J call TRBJ2-7, with a possible D match to TRBD1 (5 bases). Germline CDR1 ENHRY, CDR2 SYGVKD. The CDR3 length is 12 residues. V dropped 6 bases and J dropped 0 bases, with 6 bases sitting between them. CDR3 amino acids: CAIRDSSYEQYF. CDR3 coding DNA: TGTGCCATCAGAGACAGCTCCTACGAGCAGTACTTC.

The genes are TRBV11-2 and TRBJ2-7; D possibly corresponds to TRBD1 (6 bases). There are 13 residues in the CDR3. Germline V CDR1 and CDR2: SGHAT, FQNNGV. Trimming stripped 5 bases from V and 3 bases from J, with 11 bases between. CDR3 coding DNA: TGTGCCAGCAGCATACGGACAGACTACGAGCAGTACTTC. It encodes CASSIRTDYEQYF.